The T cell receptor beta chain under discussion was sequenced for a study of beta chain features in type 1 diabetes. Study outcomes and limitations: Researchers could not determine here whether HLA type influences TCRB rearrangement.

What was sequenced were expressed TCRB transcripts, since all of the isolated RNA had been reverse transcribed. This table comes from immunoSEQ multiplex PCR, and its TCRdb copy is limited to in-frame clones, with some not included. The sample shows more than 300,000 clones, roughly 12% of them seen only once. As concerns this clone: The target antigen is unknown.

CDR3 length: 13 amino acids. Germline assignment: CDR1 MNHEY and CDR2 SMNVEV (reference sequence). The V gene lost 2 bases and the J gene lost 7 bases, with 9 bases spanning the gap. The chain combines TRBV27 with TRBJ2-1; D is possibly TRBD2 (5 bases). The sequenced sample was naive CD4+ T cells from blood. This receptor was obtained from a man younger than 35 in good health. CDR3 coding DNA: TGTGCCAGCAGTTTAGGAGCGGCTAATGAGCAGTTCTTC. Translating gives CASSLGAANEQFF.